These 19 T cell receptor beta chains share one sample of origin, sequenced in a study of siplizumab effects on memory and regulatory T cells. Clones were read by immunoSEQ multiplex PCR, and TCRdb kept only the in-frame ones, dropping some. The sample lists about 63,000 clones, less than 85% occurring once. The sequencing input was memory CD4+ T cells sorted from blood. The receptors were gathered from a human donor in good health.

J is TRBJ1-6 and V is TRBV5-1, with D possibly TRBD1 on 6 matching bases. CDR3 length equals 15 residues. V lost 5 bases, J lost 3 bases, and 12 bases lay in between. Germline V gene data show CDR1 as SGHRS and CDR2 as YFSETQ. In DNA, the CDR3 is TGCGCCAGCAGACTCGGGACAAACTATAATTCACCCCTCCACTTT. This translates into CASRLGTNYNSPLHF.

This chain links TRBV2 with TRBJ1-5; 7 nucleotides line up with TRBD1. CDR1 is SNHLY, CDR2 FYNNEI, per germline. Germline trimming cut 4 bases from V and 7 bases from J; bases unmatched to any gene: 1. This CDR3 is 12 amino acids long. CDR3 loop: CASSGQGQPQHF. In DNA form, the CDR3 reads TGTGCCAGCAGTGGACAGGGACAGCCCCAGCATTTT.

The J gene is TRBJ2-2, the V gene TRBV6-5; D uncertain. This CDR3 region has 16 residues. CDR1 MNHEY and CDR2 SVGAGI come from the germline V gene. V was clipped by 0 bases and J by 1 base, with 9 bases between them. CDR3 DNA sequence: TGTGCCAGCAGTTACTCGACGTCGCGGAACACCGGGGAGCTGTTTTTT. It specifies CASSYSTSRNTGELFF.

V gene TRBV6-6 combines with J gene TRBJ2-7; 11 positions match TRBD2. J was trimmed by 2 bases and V by 4 bases; bases with no gene match: 7. The germline V gene encodes CDR1 MNHNY and CDR2 SVGAGI (reference sequence). The CDR3 totals 16 residues. DNA for the CDR3: TGTGCCAGCAGTTCGGAACTAGCGGGGGTTCCCTACGAGCAGTACTTC. Encoded protein: CASSSELAGVPYEQYF.

This clone turned up a few times. The chain uses TRBV6-6 and TRBJ1-2, with TRBD1 matching over 9 bases. CDR1 is MNHNY, CDR2 SVGAGI, per germline (reference sequence). Trimming at V came to 8 bases and at J to 7 bases, leaving 8 bases not matched to a gene. The CDR3 has 13 residues. The CDR3 loop reads CASYSNRGLGYTF. The CDR3 nucleotides are TGTGCCAGCTATTCCAACAGGGGGCTTGGCTACACCTTC.

The genes are TRBV6-5 and TRBJ2-7; D uncertain. The CDR3 is 14 amino acids. Deletions cut 0 bases from V and 3 bases from J, with 9 bases between. Looked up from germline, CDR1 is MNHEY and CDR2 is SVGAGI. CDR3 DNA: TGTGCCAGCAGTTACTCTGGGGAACTCTACGAGCAGTACTTC. Its translation: CASSYSGELYEQYF.

The chain uses TRBV2 and TRBJ1-2, with TRBD1 as a possible D gene (5 bases). The ends were cut back, 2 bases at V and 7 bases at J, with 17 bases in the middle. This CDR3 has 15 residues. Germline loops: CDR1 SNHLY, CDR2 FYNNEI. The CDR3 DNA reads as TGTGCCAGCAGTGAACCCGAGACAGCGAGGGGTGGCTACACCTTC. The encoded protein is CASSEPETARGGYTF.

V and J are TRBV10-3 and TRBJ2-3, with D perhaps TRBD2 (6 bases). V dropped 8 bases and J dropped 0 bases, with 18 bases sitting between them. Germline CDR1 ENHRY, CDR2 SYGVKD. The CDR3 is 16 residues long. This CDR3 reads CAISSLAELSTDTQYF. As DNA, the CDR3 is TGTGCCATCTCTAGTTTAGCGGAGCTAAGCACAGATACGCAGTATTTT.

The rearrangement joins TRBV7-3 to TRBJ2-5; D is ambiguous. Trimming removed 3 bases from V and 1 base from J, with 6 bases in between. Germline values: CDR1 SGHTA, CDR2 FQGTGA. CDR3 length equals 13 residues. The CDR3 protein is CASSFRAQETQYF. In nucleotides, the CDR3 is TGTGCCAGCAGCTTTCGCGCCCAAGAGACCCAGTACTTC.

The rearrangement joins TRBV25-1 to TRBJ2-1, with D perhaps TRBD2 (5 bases). The CDR3 loop spans 17 amino acids. V shed 5 bases and J shed 6 bases, with 23 bases lying between them. Per germline, CDR1 MGHDK and CDR2 SYGVNS. Here the CDR3 DNA reads TGTGCCAGCAGTCCGGCCCTCTCTACCGGGATCTTCAATGAGCAGTTCTTC. Its protein is CASSPALSTGIFNEQFF.

The rearrangement joins TRBV6-1 to TRBJ1-1; D remains ambiguous. CDR1 is MNHNS and CDR2 is SASEGT in the germline V gene. The V end was cut by 4 bases, the J end by 4 bases, with 13 bases between. The CDR3 covers 14 residues. CDR3 coding DNA: TGTGCCAGCAGTGCACGGGCCATGGGCACTGAAGCTTTCTTT. Amino acids: CASSARAMGTEAFF.

In this sample, this clone turned up once. The rearrangement joins TRBV27 to TRBJ2-7; 8 bases are a match to TRBD2. V lost 6 bases to trimming and J lost 5 bases; unmatched junction nucleotides: 9. This CDR3 is built from 14 residues. Looked up from germline, CDR1 is MNHEY and CDR2 is SMNVEV (reference sequence). CDR3 protein: CASSPGTRSDEQYF. The CDR3 region has the DNA TGTGCCAGCAGCCCCGGGACTAGAAGCGACGAGCAGTACTTC.

This clone was found a few times. The chain employs TRBV11-1 and TRBJ2-7; D is perhaps TRBD1 or TRBD2 (5 bases each). CDR3 length: 13 amino acids. The germline CDR1 and CDR2 sequences are SGHAT and FQDESV (reference sequence). V gave up 3 bases and J gave up 6 bases, with 12 bases separating them. DNA of the CDR3: TGTGCCAGCAGCTTCTCGTCAGGGAGCGAGCAGTACTTC. Translating gives CASSFSSGSEQYF.

This clone was seen a handful of times. This chain connects TRBV19 to TRBJ1-4; D gene unclear. Germline assignment: CDR1 LNHDA and CDR2 SQIVND (reference sequence). Trimming left V 10 bases short and J 3 bases short, with 12 bases between. CDR3 length: 13 amino acids. CDR3 sequence reads: CATRTAPNEKLFF. The CDR3 DNA sequence: TGTGCCACCCGGACGGCCCCTAATGAAAAACTGTTTTTT.

The J gene is TRBJ2-4, the V gene TRBV7-8, with 7 bases lining up with TRBD1. Germline CDR1 and CDR2: SGHVS and FQNEAQ. The CDR3 runs to 16 residues. V dropped 5 bases and J dropped 3; count of bases not matched to a gene: 10. Written as DNA, the CDR3 is TGTGCCAGCAGCGACCCTTACCGGGACAGCAAAAACATTCAGTACTTC. Translating gives CASSDPYRDSKNIQYF. The variable domain in full, completed from reference TRBV7-8 and TRBJ2-4, reads GAGVSQSPRYKVAKRGQDVALRCDPISGHVSLFWYQQALGQGPEFLTYFQNEAQLDKSGLPSDRFFAERPEGSVSTLKIQRTQQEDSAVYLCASSDPYRDSKNIQYFGAGTRLSVL.

V and J are TRBV10-3 and TRBJ2-5, with 8 bases aligning to TRBD2. This CDR3 has 14 amino acids. CDR1 ENHRY and CDR2 SYGVKD come from the germline V gene. Trimming removed 10 bases from V and 6 bases from J; junction bases left unmatched: 13. The CDR3 region is CATAFGGAEKTQYF. The CDR3 region has the DNA TGTGCCACGGCGTTCGGGGGGGCAGAAAAGACCCAGTACTTC.

The chain uses TRBV7-8 and TRBJ2-5; 12 bases are a match to TRBD1. J lost 1 base, V lost 3 bases, and 3 bases had no gene match. The CDR3 contains 16 residues. Germline V lookup: CDR1 SGHVS, CDR2 FQNEAQ. The DNA for the CDR3 is TGTGCCAGCAGCTTGGGGACAGGGGGCTTCCAAGAGACCCAGTACTTC. It codes for CASSLGTGGFQETQYF.

The V call is TRBV19, the J call TRBJ1-1; TRBD1 matches at 9 bases. The V segment lost 5 bases and the J segment 1 base; nucleotides outside the gene matches: 2. The CDR3 is made up of 14 amino acids. CDR1 is LNHDA, CDR2 SQIVND, per germline (reference sequence). CDR3 bases: TGTGCCAGTAGTCTACAGGGGGCGAACACTGAAGCTTTCTTT. As protein: CASSLQGANTEAFF.

The V gene is TRBV5-6, the J gene TRBJ1-2; 7 nucleotides align to TRBD1. Unmatched junction bases numbered 5, after V lost 5 bases and J lost 4 bases. The CDR3 spans 13 residues. Germline V CDR1 and CDR2: SGHDT, YYEEEE. The CDR3 loop reads CASRRQGSYGYTF. The CDR3 coding sequence is TGTGCCAGCAGAAGACAGGGAAGCTATGGCTACACCTTC.